A single sample is the source of the 18 T cell receptor beta chains below, sequenced in a study of T-cell reconstitution after alpha-beta-depleted transplantation in children. It was with unique molecular identifiers that the TCRbeta library was prepared. TCRdb reprocessed the PCR reads with MiXCR, giving one entry per CDR3 protein. Of hundreds of thousands of distinct CDR3 sequences in the sample, more than 8% were seen once. The sequencing used PBMCs from the stem cell graft donor, collected from the stem cell graft. The origin of the receptors is a human donor who donated a stem cell graft to a child with SCID.

This clonotype has just one count. At one end, the junction sequence differs from germline, possibly due to a read error. The V call is TRBV12-3 or TRBV12-4, the J call TRBJ2-1; maybe TRBD1 (6 bases). The CDR3 is made up of 19 amino acids. CDR3 bases: TGTACCAGCAGTCGCCAAGGATACAGGGCGGCCGGGTCCTACAATGAGCAGTTCTTC. This codes for CTSSRQGYRAAGSYNEQFF.

This clonotype turned up a few times. V gene TRBV12-3 or TRBV12-4 combines with J gene TRBJ2-3; the D gene is possibly TRBD1 (7 bases). The V gene lost 3 bases and the J gene lost 5 bases, with 15 bases spanning the gap. The CDR3 has 15 residues. The DNA of the CDR3 is TGTGCCAGCAGTTTGGAGGGCAGGGGGTTAGATACGCAGTATTTT. This gives the protein CASSLEGRGLDTQYF.

The CDR3 DNA sequence: TGTGCCAGCAGTAACTATGGGCAGGGTCGAGGGAACACTGAAGCTTTCTTT. Its translation: CASSNYGQGRGNTEAFF. This sequence joins TRBV6-5 and TRBJ1-1; possible D gene TRBD1, 5 bases. Germline V gives CDR1 MNHEY, CDR2 SVGAGI. The CDR3 length is 17 residues. V was shortened by 5 bases and J by 1 base, with 20 bases between the two germline ends.

CDR3 nucleotide sequence: TGCGCCAGCAGGGTTGGACAGGCGAACACCGGGGAGCTGTTTTTT. Its translation: CASRVGQANTGELFF. The chain combines TRBV5-1 with TRBJ2-2, with 7 nucleotides matching TRBD1. Germline CDR1 SGHRS, CDR2 YFSETQ. This CDR3 spans 15 amino acids. V shed 5 bases, J shed 0 bases, and the junction held 4 bases outside the gene matches.

The chain employs TRBV29-1 and TRBJ2-3; possibly TRBD2 for D (6 bases). The CDR3 covers 14 residues. The V end lost 4 bases, the J end lost 2 bases, and 13 bases lay between the germline ends. Per the germline V gene, CDR1 is SQVTM and CDR2 is ANQGSEA. CDR3 in DNA: TGCAGCGTTGTTGTGTGGGAGGCCACAGATACGCAGTATTTT. It translates to CSVVVWEATDTQYF.

The chain recombines TRBV18 with TRBJ2-6; D call uncertain. CDR3 size: 16 residues. The V gene's germline CDR1 is KGHSH and CDR2 LQKENI. Trimming removed 4 bases at V and 1 base at J, with 11 bases between. The CDR3 here is CASSLIGPSGANVLTF. The CDR3 DNA follows: TGTGCCAGCTCACTCATTGGACCATCTGGGGCCAACGTCCTGACTTTC. Looking up the rest from reference TRBV18 and TRBJ2-6 gives the full variable domain: NAGVMQNPRHLVRRRGQEARLRCSPMKGHSHVYWYRQLPEEGLKFMVYLQKENIIDESGMPKERFSAEFPKEGPSILRIQQVVRGDSAAYFCASSLIGPSGANVLTFGAGSRLTVL.

This clonotype was observed a handful of times. V is TRBV28 and J is TRBJ1-1; unclear D gene. CDR3 length equals 16 residues. Trimming shortened V by 6 bases and J by 0 bases, and 17 bases separated the two germline ends. From germline, CDR1 is MDHEN and CDR2 SYDVKM. The chain's CDR3 is CASSTPSGGMNTEAFF. DNA of the CDR3: TGTGCCAGCAGCACGCCTTCAGGCGGGATGAACACTGAAGCTTTCTTT.

This clonotype has only a few counts. The V call is TRBV29-1, the J call TRBJ1-4, with 11 bases aligning to TRBD1. The CDR3 has 14 residues. Losses at the gene ends were 2 bases for V and 7 bases for J; bases not matched to a gene: 3. Looked up from germline, CDR1 is SQVTM and CDR2 is ANQGSEA. CDR3 loop: CSVESGQGVEKLFF. The CDR3 coding sequence is TGCAGCGTTGAATCGGGACAGGGGGTTGAAAAACTGTTTTTT.

This clonotype was seen more than once but under ten times. The chain carries TRBV29-1 and TRBJ2-5; TRBD1 matches at 8 bases. Germline V gene lookup returns CDR1 SQVTM and CDR2 ANQGSEA. The J segment lost 4 bases and the V segment lost 3 bases, leaving 4 bases of the junction unmatched. CDR3 size: 13 residues. This CDR3 is CSVDITGGETQYF. CDR3 DNA: TGCAGCGTTGATATCACAGGGGGAGAGACCCAGTACTTC. The whole variable domain, filled in from reference TRBV29-1 and TRBJ2-5, reads SAVISQKPSRDICQRGTSLTIQCQVDSQVTMMFWYRQQPGQSLTLIATANQGSEATYESGFVIDKFPISRPNLTFSTLTVSNMSPEDSSIYLCSVDITGGETQYFGPGTRLLVL.

This clonotype has a handful of counts. V and J are TRBV6-5 and TRBJ2-2; D ambiguous. This CDR3 has 12 amino acids. The germline gives CDR1 MNHEY, CDR2 SVGAGI. V lost 7 bases to trimming and J lost 6 bases, with 9 bases between them. The DNA for the CDR3 is TGTGCCAGCATGGTATGGGCCGGGGAGCTGTTTTTT. Translating it yields CASMVWAGELFF.

This clonotype came up a few times. The chain uses TRBV27 and TRBJ2-7; 12 bases map to TRBD2. J gave up 3 bases and V 0 bases, and 3 bases lay outside the gene matches. There are 16 residues in the CDR3. From germline, CDR1 is MNHEY and CDR2 SMNVEV (reference sequence). The CDR3 bases are TGTGCCAGCAGTTTATCCCGACTAGCGGGGGTCTACGAGCAGTACTTC. Encoded protein: CASSLSRLAGVYEQYF.

The sample holds a few counts of this clonotype. The genes are TRBV2 and TRBJ2-5; TRBD2 aligns across 7 bases. Losses at the gene ends were 1 base for V and 5 bases for J; bases not matched to a gene: 4. The CDR3 length is 14 residues. CDR1 and CDR2 (germline): SNHLY, FYNNEI. CDR3 sequence (DNA): TGTGCCAGCAGTGAAGGGCGGGGGTTTGAGACCCAGTACTTC. Its protein is CASSEGRGFETQYF.

This rearrangement joins TRBV25-1 to TRBJ1-5; D is unclear. Germline CDR1 MGHDK, CDR2 SYGVNS. The V gene lost 3 bases and the J gene lost 7 bases, with 10 bases spanning the gap. The CDR3 is 13 amino acids. The CDR3 DNA reads as TGTGCCAGCAGTGATCAGACCGGGCAGCCCCAGCATTTT. Protein product: CASSDQTGQPQHF.

This clonotype was recorded a few times. V and J are TRBV11-2 and TRBJ2-7, with no clear D. The CDR3 loop spans 16 amino acids. Germline V gene sequence: CDR1 SGHAT, CDR2 FQNNGV. V lost 5 bases and J lost 2, with 19 bases in between. CDR3 protein: CASSPLNRASTYEQYF. CDR3 sequence (DNA): TGTGCCAGCAGCCCCCTTAACCGGGCCTCCACCTACGAGCAGTACTTC.

The rearrangement links TRBV5-1 to TRBJ1-6; 7 bases are shared with TRBD1. The CDR3 has 16 residues. V shed 0 bases, J shed 10 bases, and the junction held 10 bases outside the gene matches. Germline V gives CDR1 SGHRS, CDR2 YFSETQ. CDR3 nucleotide sequence: TGCGCCAGCAGCTTGGGCTCCTCACAGGGGAGATCACCCCTCCACTTT. Translated, it gives CASSLGSSQGRSPLHF.

In its sample, this clonotype was seen a few times. The J gene is TRBJ2-3, the V gene TRBV5-1; 12 bases are a match to TRBD2. Trimming took 3 bases from V and 5 from J; bases not matched to a gene: 10. CDR3 length equals 17 residues. Per the germline V gene, CDR1 is SGHRS and CDR2 is YFSETQ. The CDR3 coding sequence is TGCGCCAGCAGCTCCCAGGCTAGCGGGGGGGCCCTAGATACGCAGTATTTT. Its translation: CASSSQASGGALDTQYF.

The chain recombines TRBV4-1 with TRBJ2-1, with TRBD2 as a possible D gene (6 bases). The CDR3 spans 13 residues. CDR1 and CDR2 (germline): MGHRA, YSYEKL. The V gene lost 1 base and the J gene lost 10 bases, with 11 bases spanning the gap. The CDR3 DNA follows: TGCGCCAGCAGCCAAGTTGTTGGGGGGGAGCAGTTCTTC. Protein: CASSQVVGGEQFF.

This clonotype was observed at least ten times. This chain links TRBV5-1 with TRBJ1-4, with D tentatively TRBD1 (6 bases). CDR1 is SGHRS and CDR2 is YFSETQ in the germline V gene. The CDR3 is 15 amino acids. Between the trimmed V and J ends, which lost 1 base and 5 bases, there was a span of 12 bases. The CDR3 sequence: CASSLRGQENEKLFF. DNA for the CDR3: TGCGCCAGCAGCTTGCGGGGGCAAGAAAATGAAAAACTGTTTTTT. Full variable domain (outside the CDR3, taken from reference TRBV5-1 and TRBJ1-4): KAGVTQTPRYLIKTRGQQVTLSCSPISGHRSVSWYQQTPGQGLQFLFEYFSETQRNKGNFPGRFSGRQFSNSRSEMNVSTLELGDSALYLCASSLRGQENEKLFFGSGTQLSVL.